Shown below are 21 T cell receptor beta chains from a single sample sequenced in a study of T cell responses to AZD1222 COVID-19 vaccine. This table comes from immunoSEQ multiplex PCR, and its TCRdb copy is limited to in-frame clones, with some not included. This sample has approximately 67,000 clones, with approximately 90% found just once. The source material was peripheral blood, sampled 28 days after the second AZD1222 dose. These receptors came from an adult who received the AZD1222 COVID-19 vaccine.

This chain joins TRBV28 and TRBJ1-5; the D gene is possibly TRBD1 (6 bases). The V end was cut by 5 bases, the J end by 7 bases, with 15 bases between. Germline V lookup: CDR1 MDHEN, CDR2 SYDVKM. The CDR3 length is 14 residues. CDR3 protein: CASSLKGEGQPQHF. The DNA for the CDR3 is TGTGCCAGCAGTCTAAAGGGGGAAGGGCAGCCCCAGCATTTT.

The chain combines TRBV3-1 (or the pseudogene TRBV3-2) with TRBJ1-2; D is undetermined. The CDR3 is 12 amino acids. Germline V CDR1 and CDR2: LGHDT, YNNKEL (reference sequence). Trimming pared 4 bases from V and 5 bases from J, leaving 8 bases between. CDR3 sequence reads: CASSLLSYGYTF. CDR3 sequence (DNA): TGTGCCAGCAGCCTCCTAAGTTATGGCTACACCTTC.

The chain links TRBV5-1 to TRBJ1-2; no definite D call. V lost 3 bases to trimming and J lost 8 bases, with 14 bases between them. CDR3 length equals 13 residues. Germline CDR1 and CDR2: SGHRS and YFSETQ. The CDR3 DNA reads TGCGCCAGCAGCTCCGGGATCCTGGGGGGCTACACCTTC. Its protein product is CASSSGILGGYTF.

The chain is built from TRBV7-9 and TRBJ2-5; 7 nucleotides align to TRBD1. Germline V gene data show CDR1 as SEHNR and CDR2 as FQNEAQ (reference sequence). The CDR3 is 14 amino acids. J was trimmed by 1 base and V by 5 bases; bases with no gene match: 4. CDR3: CASSETGLQETQYF. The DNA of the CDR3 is TGTGCCAGCAGCGAGACAGGGCTCCAAGAGACCCAGTACTTC. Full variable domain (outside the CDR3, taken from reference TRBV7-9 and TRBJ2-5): DTGVSQNPRHKITKRGQNVTFRCDPISEHNRLYWYRQTLGQGPEFLTYFQNEAQLEKSRLLSDRFSAERPKGSFSTLEIQRTEQGDSAMYLCASSETGLQETQYFGPGTRLLVL.

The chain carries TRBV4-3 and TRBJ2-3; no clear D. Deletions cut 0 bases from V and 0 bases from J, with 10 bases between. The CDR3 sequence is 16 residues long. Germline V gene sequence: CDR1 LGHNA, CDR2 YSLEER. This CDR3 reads CASSQESSASTDTQYF. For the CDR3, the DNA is TGCGCCAGCAGCCAAGAATCCAGCGCTAGCACAGATACGCAGTATTTT.

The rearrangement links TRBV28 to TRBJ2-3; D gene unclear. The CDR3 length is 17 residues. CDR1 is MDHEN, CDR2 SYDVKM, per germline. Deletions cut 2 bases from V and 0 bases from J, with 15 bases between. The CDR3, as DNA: TGTGCCAGCAGTTTAAGACTGAAACTGTCTAGCACAGATACGCAGTATTTT. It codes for CASSLRLKLSSTDTQYF.

The CDR3 DNA is TGCGCCAGCAGCTTGGACAGTCCCTCGGATGAGCAGTTCTTC. Its translation: CASSLDSPSDEQFF. The chain couples TRBV5-1 to TRBJ2-1; D is undetermined. Per germline, CDR1 SGHRS and CDR2 YFSETQ. CDR3 length equals 14 residues. The V end lost 0 bases, the J end lost 8 bases, and 12 bases lay between the germline ends.

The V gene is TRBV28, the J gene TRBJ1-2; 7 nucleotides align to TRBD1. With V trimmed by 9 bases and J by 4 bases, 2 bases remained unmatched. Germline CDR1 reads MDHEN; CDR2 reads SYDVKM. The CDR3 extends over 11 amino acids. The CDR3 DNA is TGTGCCAGTGGGACAGCCTATGGCTACACCTTC. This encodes CASGTAYGYTF.

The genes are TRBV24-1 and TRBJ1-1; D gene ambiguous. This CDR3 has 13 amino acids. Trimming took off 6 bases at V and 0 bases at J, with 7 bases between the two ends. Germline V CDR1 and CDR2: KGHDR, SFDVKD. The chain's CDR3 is CATSLGLNTEAFF. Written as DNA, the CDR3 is TGTGCCACCAGTTTAGGCCTGAACACTGAAGCTTTCTTT.

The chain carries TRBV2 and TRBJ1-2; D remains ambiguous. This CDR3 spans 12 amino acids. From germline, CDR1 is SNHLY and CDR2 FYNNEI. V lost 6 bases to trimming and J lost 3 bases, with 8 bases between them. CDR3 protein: CASREEHYGYTF. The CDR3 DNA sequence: TGTGCCAGCAGGGAGGAGCACTATGGCTACACCTTC. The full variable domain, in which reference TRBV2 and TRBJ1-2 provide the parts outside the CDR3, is EPEVTQTPSHQVTQMGQEVILRCVPISNHLYFYWYRQILGQKVEFLVSFYNNEISEKSEIFDDQFSVERPDGSNFTLKIRSTKLEDSAMYFCASREEHYGYTFGSGTRLTVV.

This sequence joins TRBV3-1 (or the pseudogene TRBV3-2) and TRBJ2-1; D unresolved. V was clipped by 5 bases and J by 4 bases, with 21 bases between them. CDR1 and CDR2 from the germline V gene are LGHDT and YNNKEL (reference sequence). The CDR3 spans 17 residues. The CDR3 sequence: CASSWRTGDQQYNEQFF. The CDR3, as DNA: TGTGCCAGCAGCTGGCGGACGGGCGACCAACAATACAATGAGCAGTTCTTC.

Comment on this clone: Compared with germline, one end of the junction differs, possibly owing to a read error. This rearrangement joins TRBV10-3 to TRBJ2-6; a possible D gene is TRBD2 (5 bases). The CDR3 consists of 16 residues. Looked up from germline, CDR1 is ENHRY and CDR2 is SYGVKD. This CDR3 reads CASSRLGSSGANVLTF. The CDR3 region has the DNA TGTGCCAGCAGTCGCCTGGGGAGCTCTGGGGCCAACGTCCTGACTTTC.

CDR3 region: CASSQSSGYGYTF. CDR3 nucleotides: TGTGCCAGCAGCCAATCAAGCGGCTATGGCTACACCTTC. J is TRBJ1-2 and V is TRBV16, with D uncertain. The CDR3 totals 13 residues. Germline CDR1 and CDR2: KGHSY and FQNENV. Trimming removed 0 bases at V and 4 bases at J, with 6 bases between.

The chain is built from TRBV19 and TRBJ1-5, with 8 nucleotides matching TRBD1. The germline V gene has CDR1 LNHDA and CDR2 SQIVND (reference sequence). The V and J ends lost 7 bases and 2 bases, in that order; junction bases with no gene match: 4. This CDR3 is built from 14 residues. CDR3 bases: TGTGCCAGTACCACGACAGGGGGCAATCAGCCCCAGCATTTT. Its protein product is CASTTTGGNQPQHF.

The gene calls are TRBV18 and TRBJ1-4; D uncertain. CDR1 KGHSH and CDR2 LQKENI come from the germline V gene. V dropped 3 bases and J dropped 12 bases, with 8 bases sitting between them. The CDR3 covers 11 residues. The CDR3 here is CASSPGRELFF. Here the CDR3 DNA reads TGTGCCAGCTCACCGGGGAGAGAACTGTTTTTT.

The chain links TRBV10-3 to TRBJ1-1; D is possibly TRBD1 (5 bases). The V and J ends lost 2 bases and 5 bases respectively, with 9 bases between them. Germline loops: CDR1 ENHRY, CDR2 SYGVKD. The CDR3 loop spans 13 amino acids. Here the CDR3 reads CAISEGGETEAFF. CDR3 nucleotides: TGTGCCATCAGTGAGGGGGGAGAGACTGAAGCTTTCTTT.

This chain's CDR3 is CASSQVLLRPRNSPLHF. In DNA, the CDR3 is TGCGCCAGCAGCCAAGTCCTCCTAAGACCGCGAAATTCACCCCTCCACTTT. The gene calls are TRBV4-1 and TRBJ1-6, with no clear D. The germline V gene has CDR1 MGHRA and CDR2 YSYEKL. Trimming took 1 base from V and 7 from J, leaving 17 bases between them. The CDR3 loop spans 17 amino acids.

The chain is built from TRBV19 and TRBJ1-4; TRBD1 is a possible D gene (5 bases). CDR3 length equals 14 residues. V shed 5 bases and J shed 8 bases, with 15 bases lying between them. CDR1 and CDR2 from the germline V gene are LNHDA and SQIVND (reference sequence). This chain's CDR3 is CASSYQDIGEKLFF. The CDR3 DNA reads TGTGCCAGTAGTTACCAGGACATAGGGGAAAAACTGTTTTTT. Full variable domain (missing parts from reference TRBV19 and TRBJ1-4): DGGITQSPKYLFRKEGQNVTLSCEQNLNHDAMYWYRQDPGQGLRLIYYSQIVNDFQKGDIAEGYSVSREKKESFPLTVTSAQKNPTAFYLCASSYQDIGEKLFFGSGTQLSVL.

The CDR3 DNA follows: TGTGCCAGCAGCCGAGAGAGGGAGGCCTACGAGCAGTACTTC. It is translated as CASSREREAYEQYF. This sequence joins TRBV6-5 and TRBJ2-7; possible D gene TRBD2, 6 bases. Germline lookup yields CDR1 MNHEY and CDR2 SVGAGI. Trimming pared 6 bases from V and 2 bases from J, leaving 14 bases between. This CDR3 is built from 14 residues.

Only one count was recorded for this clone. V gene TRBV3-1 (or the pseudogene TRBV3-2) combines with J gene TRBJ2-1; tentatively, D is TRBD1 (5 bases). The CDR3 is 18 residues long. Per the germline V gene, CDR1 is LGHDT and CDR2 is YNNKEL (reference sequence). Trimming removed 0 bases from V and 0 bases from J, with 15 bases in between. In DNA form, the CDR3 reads TGTGCCAGCAGCCAAGAGGGGCTAGGCGAAAGCTCCTACAATGAGCAGTTCTTC. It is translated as CASSQEGLGESSYNEQFF.

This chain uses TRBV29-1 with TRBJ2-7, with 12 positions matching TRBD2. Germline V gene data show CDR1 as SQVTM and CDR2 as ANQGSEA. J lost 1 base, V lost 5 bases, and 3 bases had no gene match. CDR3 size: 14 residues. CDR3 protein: CSVKTSGSSYEQYF. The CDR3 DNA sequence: TGCAGCGTTAAGACTAGCGGGAGTTCCTACGAGCAGTACTTC.